The 29 T cell receptor beta chains given below trace back to one sample, sequenced in a study of blood T cell repertoires in COVID-19. This table comes from immunoSEQ multiplex PCR, and its TCRdb copy is limited to in-frame clones, with some not included. Among roughly 57,000 clones listed, over 70% were seen once. Sequences were obtained from peripheral blood. The receptors were sampled from a man aged 60-69 years with acute or convalescent COVID-19.

The CDR3 DNA reads as TGTGCCAGCAGTTTATCTGGGACAGCCTCTCAGTTCTCCTACGAGCAGTACTTC. It encodes CASSLSGTASQFSYEQYF. V is TRBV27 and J is TRBJ2-7; the match to TRBD1 covers 7 bases. The germline V gene encodes CDR1 MNHEY and CDR2 SMNVEV (reference sequence). Losses at the gene ends were 0 bases for V and 0 bases for J; bases not matched to a gene: 11. The CDR3 loop spans 18 amino acids.

This clone has a handful of counts. The chain uses TRBV7-2 and TRBJ1-1; D remains unclear. Per germline, CDR1 SGHTA and CDR2 FQGNSA. V lost 3 bases to trimming and J lost 9 bases, with 8 bases between them. The CDR3 spans 11 residues. CDR3 DNA sequence: TGTGCCAGCAGCTTGCAGGCTCAAGCTTTCTTT. It translates to CASSLQAQAFF.

This chain uses TRBV6-6 with TRBJ1-6; D remains unclear. The germline V gene has CDR1 MNHNY and CDR2 SVGAGI (reference sequence). V was cut by 8 bases and J by 3 bases, with 8 bases left in between. The CDR3 is made up of 13 amino acids. CDR3 loop: CASHRDYNSPLHF. CDR3 bases: TGTGCCAGCCACCGGGACTATAATTCACCCCTCCACTTT.

The rearrangement uses TRBV28 and TRBJ1-6, with TRBD1 as a possible D gene (5 bases). The V gene lost 7 bases and the J gene lost 9 bases, with 16 bases spanning the gap. The CDR3 sequence is 14 residues long. From germline, CDR1 is MDHEN and CDR2 SYDVKM. The CDR3 DNA is TGTGCCAGCATCTCCGCCAGGGCATCTTCACCCCTCCACTTT. Translation gives CASISARASSPLHF.

The V gene is TRBV12-3 or TRBV12-4, the J gene TRBJ1-1, with D possibly being TRBD1 (6 bases). The CDR3 has 13 residues. Trimming cost V 2 bases and J 6 bases, with 10 bases left between them. The CDR3 nucleotides are TGTGCCAGCAGTTTAATGGGGGCCGCTGAAGCTTTCTTT. Amino acids: CASSLMGAAEAFF.

This chain links TRBV30 with TRBJ1-1; maybe TRBD1 (5 bases). The germline V and J ends were trimmed by 3 bases and 5 bases, with 13 bases remaining between them. The CDR3 runs to 13 residues. Germline CDR1 reads GTSNPN; CDR2 reads SVGIG (reference sequence). CDR3 sequence (DNA): TGTGCCTGGAGCCTGGGGGAGGGGACTGAAGCTTTCTTT. Protein sequence: CAWSLGEGTEAFF.

The rearrangement joins TRBV5-1 to TRBJ1-4, with a tentative D call TRBD1 (6 bases). Trimming took off 4 bases at V and 8 bases at J, with 18 bases between the two ends. The CDR3 is 15 amino acids. Germline CDR1 SGHRS, CDR2 YFSETQ. The CDR3 DNA sequence: TGCGCCAGCAGCACCGGACAGAAATCCGGAGAAAAACTGTTTTTT. Amino acids: CASSTGQKSGEKLFF.

The rearrangement joins TRBV20-1 to TRBJ2-3, with 11 bases identical to TRBD2. This CDR3 region has 15 residues. Germline values: CDR1 DFQATT, CDR2 SNEGSKA (reference sequence). V shed 3 bases and J 4 bases; nucleotides not matched to a gene: 6. The CDR3 loop reads CSASDGSGGADTQYF. The DNA of the CDR3 is TGCAGTGCTAGTGACGGTAGCGGGGGGGCAGATACGCAGTATTTT.

This rearrangement joins TRBV9 to TRBJ2-5, with 8 positions matching TRBD2. This CDR3 is built from 16 residues. Germline CDR1 reads SGDLS; CDR2 reads YYNGEE. V lost 0 bases to trimming and J lost 0 bases; unmatched junction nucleotides: 4. CDR3 protein: CASSVVSGGYQETQYF. CDR3 nucleotide sequence: TGTGCCAGCAGCGTAGTAAGCGGGGGTTACCAAGAGACCCAGTACTTC.

This clone occurred many times. The same CDR3 is also encoded by other DNA sequences in this sample. The chain recombines TRBV5-1 with TRBJ2-3, with a possible D match to TRBD1 (5 bases). V was clipped by 0 bases and J by 0 bases, with 8 bases between them. The germline CDR1 and CDR2 sequences are SGHRS and YFSETQ. The CDR3 extends over 15 amino acids. CDR3 DNA sequence: TGCGCCAGCAGCTTGGGCGCAGGGAGCACAGATACGCAGTATTTT. Its protein is CASSLGAGSTDTQYF.

This rearrangement joins TRBV6-6 to TRBJ2-7; 8 bases map to TRBD1. J gave up 7 bases and V 10 bases, and 15 bases lay outside the gene matches. This CDR3 contains 14 residues. Looked up from germline, CDR1 is MNHNY and CDR2 is SVGAGI (reference sequence). The chain's CDR3 is CATIMAGGFEEQYF. The CDR3 nucleotides read TGTGCCACCATCATGGCAGGGGGCTTTGAAGAGCAGTACTTC.

In the case of this clone: The sample carries other DNA sequences with the same CDR3. The chain carries TRBV18 and TRBJ2-1, with D tentatively TRBD1 (6 bases). The CDR3 is made up of 12 amino acids. With 3 bases removed from V and 8 bases from J, the gap between germline ends came to 8 bases. Germline assignment: CDR1 KGHSH and CDR2 LQKENI. DNA of the CDR3: TGTGCCAGCTCACCTGGGGGCCATGAGCAGTTCTTC. Amino acid sequence: CASSPGGHEQFF. Full variable domain (missing parts from reference TRBV18 and TRBJ2-1): NAGVMQNPRHLVRRRGQEARLRCSPMKGHSHVYWYRQLPEEGLKFMVYLQKENIIDESGMPKERFSAEFPKEGPSILRIQQVVRGDSAAYFCASSPGGHEQFFGPGTRLTVL.

The chain recombines TRBV18 with TRBJ2-7, with a possible D match to TRBD1 (5 bases). The CDR3 contains 14 residues. CDR1 is KGHSH and CDR2 is LQKENI in the germline V gene. Trimming cost V 3 bases and J 0 bases, with 9 bases left between them. This chain's CDR3 is CASSPQTDSYEQYF. Written as DNA, the CDR3 is TGTGCCAGCTCACCCCAGACAGACTCCTACGAGCAGTACTTC.

This clone was picked up one time. This rearrangement joins TRBV27 to TRBJ1-4; D gene ambiguous. The CDR3 loop spans 14 amino acids. Germline CDR1 MNHEY, CDR2 SMNVEV (reference sequence). V was pared by 3 bases and J by 8 bases, with 13 bases between. DNA of the CDR3: TGTGCCAGCAGTTTGAACTACGGCGACGAAAAACTGTTTTTT. This codes for CASSLNYGDEKLFF.

The chain links TRBV2 to TRBJ1-2; the match to TRBD1 covers 9 bases. Germline V CDR1 and CDR2: SNHLY, FYNNEI. Germline trimming cut 3 bases from V and 8 bases from J; bases unmatched to any gene: 7. This CDR3 has 14 amino acids. The DNA of the CDR3 is TGTGCCAGCAGTGAGCGGGACAGGGTCCACGGCTACACCTTC. It translates to CASSERDRVHGYTF.

V usage is TRBV9 and J usage is TRBJ2-1, with 9 bases lining up with TRBD1. V shed 0 bases, J shed 8 bases, and the junction held 6 bases outside the gene matches. The CDR3 totals 15 residues. Germline-derived CDR1 and CDR2 are SGDLS and YYNGEE. The CDR3 bases are TGTGCCAGCAGCGTAGAGGACAGGGGTTTCGATGAGCAGTTCTTC. It codes for CASSVEDRGFDEQFF.

V is TRBV6-5 and J is TRBJ1-4; 8 bases agree with TRBD1. The CDR3 loop spans 14 amino acids. The J segment lost 10 bases and the V segment lost 5 bases, leaving 9 bases of the junction unmatched. Germline loops: CDR1 MNHEY, CDR2 SVGAGI. The CDR3 DNA sequence: TGTGCCAGCAGTCCCGACAGGGGAGACGGAAAACTGTTTTTT. It translates to CASSPDRGDGKLFF.

This sequence joins TRBV4-1 and TRBJ1-6; tentatively, D is TRBD1 (5 bases). This CDR3 is built from 19 residues. Per germline, CDR1 MGHRA and CDR2 YSYEKL. With 0 bases removed from V and 3 bases from J, the gap between germline ends came to 18 bases. DNA of the CDR3: TGCGCCAGCAGCCAAGATCGGAGCAGGGCAAGGAGCTATAATTCACCCCTCCACTTT. It encodes CASSQDRSRARSYNSPLHF.

The J gene is TRBJ2-1, the V gene TRBV4-1, with TRBD1 matching over 9 bases. J lost 4 bases, V lost 1 base, and 5 bases had no gene match. The CDR3 totals 16 residues. Germline V gene sequence: CDR1 MGHRA, CDR2 YSYEKL. DNA for the CDR3: TGCGCCAGCAGCCAAGGAGGACAGGGGATTTACAATGAGCAGTTCTTC. This codes for CASSQGGQGIYNEQFF.

The rearrangement joins TRBV13 to TRBJ1-1, with D possibly TRBD1 on 5 matching bases. V was pared by 4 bases and J by 5 bases, with 8 bases between. Germline-derived CDR1 and CDR2 are PRHDT and FYEKMQ (reference sequence). The CDR3 covers 12 residues. The CDR3 DNA reads as TGTGCCAGCAGCTCGTACAGGACTGAAGCTTTCTTT. Its translation: CASSSYRTEAFF.

In this sample, this clone turned up once. The chain combines TRBV9 with TRBJ1-1; D call uncertain. This CDR3 has 13 amino acids. V was shortened by 2 bases and J by 7 bases, with 12 bases between the two germline ends. Germline V CDR1 and CDR2: SGDLS, YYNGEE. CDR3 bases: TGTGCCAGCAGCGTGGTTACAGCCCTTGAAGCTTTCTTT. It specifies CASSVVTALEAFF.

The chain couples TRBV18 to TRBJ1-3, with no clear D. Germline values: CDR1 KGHSH, CDR2 LQKENI. V gave up 5 bases and J gave up 0 bases, with 11 bases separating them. The CDR3 runs 15 residues. CDR3 in amino acids: CASSAGWGSGNTIYF. The CDR3 bases are TGTGCCAGCTCAGCGGGTTGGGGCTCTGGAAACACCATATATTTT.

The chain is built from TRBV5-1 and TRBJ2-1, with 10 bases aligning to TRBD1. Germline assignment: CDR1 SGHRS and CDR2 YFSETQ. J was trimmed by 6 bases and V by 0 bases; bases with no gene match: 9. The CDR3 runs to 17 residues. CDR3 sequence: CASSLDRLGQGSNEQFF. For the CDR3, the DNA is TGCGCCAGCAGCTTGGACCGCCTGGGACAGGGGAGCAATGAGCAGTTCTTC. The full variable domain, with the rest looked up from reference TRBV5-1 and TRBJ2-1, is KAGVTQTPRYLIKTRGQQVTLSCSPISGHRSVSWYQQTPGQGLQFLFEYFSETQRNKGNFPGRFSGRQFSNSRSEMNVSTLELGDSALYLCASSLDRLGQGSNEQFFGPGTRLTVL.

This chain links TRBV19 with TRBJ2-3; D might be TRBD2 (6 bases). The V end lost 4 bases, the J end lost 2 bases, and 7 bases lay between the germline ends. Per the germline V gene, CDR1 is LNHDA and CDR2 is SQIVND (reference sequence). The CDR3 covers 13 residues. The chain's CDR3 is CASSRGDTDTQYF. DNA for the CDR3: TGTGCCAGTAGTAGGGGGGACACAGATACGCAGTATTTT.

The V gene is TRBV28, the J gene TRBJ1-5; maybe TRBD1 (6 bases). Germline CDR1 reads MDHEN; CDR2 reads SYDVKM. Trimming stripped 8 bases from V and 1 base from J, with 12 bases between. CDR3 length: 14 residues. Here the CDR3 reads CASEGGNSNQPQHF. CDR3 nucleotide sequence: TGTGCCAGCGAGGGGGGGAACAGCAATCAGCCCCAGCATTTT.

This clone was detected once. The rearrangement uses TRBV9 and TRBJ2-2; D is uncertain. The V gene lost 2 bases and the J gene lost 4 bases, with 12 bases spanning the gap. The CDR3 is 15 residues long. Germline lookup yields CDR1 SGDLS and CDR2 YYNGEE. The CDR3 loop reads CASSVKNRPTGELFF. The CDR3 nucleotides are TGTGCCAGCAGCGTTAAGAACAGACCCACCGGGGAGCTGTTTTTT. Based on the CDR3 plus reference TRBV9 and TRBJ2-2, the full variable domain is DSGVTQTPKHLITATGQRVTLRCSPRSGDLSVYWYQQSLDQGLQFLIQYYNGEERAKGNILERFSAQQFPDLHSELNLSSLELGDSALYFCASSVKNRPTGELFFGEGSRLTVL.

The chain recombines TRBV9 with TRBJ1-1, with D unresolved. V was clipped by 5 bases and J by 0 bases, with 11 bases between them. The germline CDR1 and CDR2 sequences are SGDLS and YYNGEE. The CDR3 sequence is 14 residues long. CDR3 DNA: TGTGCCAGCAGTCAGTGGAGTATGAACACTGAAGCTTTCTTT. Protein: CASSQWSMNTEAFF.

V is TRBV7-8 and J is TRBJ2-1; 7 bases map to TRBD1. Germline V gene data show CDR1 as SGHVS and CDR2 as FQNEAQ. The CDR3 has 15 amino acids. With V trimmed by 4 bases and J by 5 bases, 8 bases remained unmatched. The CDR3 DNA is TGTGCCAGCAGCTCCTTCGGGACAGCAGACAATGAGCAGTTCTTC. Amino acids: CASSSFGTADNEQFF.

The chain's CDR3 is CASSLDRFGSGYTF. The CDR3 coding sequence is TGTGCCAGCAGTCTGGACAGGTTTGGGAGTGGCTACACCTTC. The chain carries TRBV5-8 and TRBJ1-2, with TRBD1 identical over 7 bases. The CDR3 consists of 14 residues. J gave up 7 bases and V 5 bases, and 11 bases lay outside the gene matches. CDR1 and CDR2 from the germline V gene are SGHTS and YDEGEE.